Listed below are T cell receptor beta chains from one sample, sequenced in a study of beta chain features in type 1 diabetes. TCRdb's table, derived via immunoSEQ multiplex PCR, lists solely in-frame clones and lacks some. The sample includes more than 100,000 clones, roughly 15% of them seen just once. Sequenced input: central memory CD4+ T cells from blood. The receptors were sampled from a man aged 30-40 years with type 1 diabetes. Each CDR3 is given with its conserved first and last residue. D genes are given only for firm matches. Size tells how often a clone was seen (once, few, many) or the class of an expanded clone, and some rows leave it out.

>.|.|TRBJ1-4|TRBV4-2
CASSQDPGGEKKLFF
TGTGCCAGCAGCCAAGATCCAGGAGGGGAAAAAAAACTGTTTTTT
>.|few|TRBJ1-2|TRBV9
CASSRLGGQSYGYTF
TGTGCCAGCAGCCGGCTCGGGGGTCAGAGCTATGGCTACACCTTC
>TRBD2|few|TRBJ2-1|TRBV7-6
CASSRAEPSGGINEQFF
TGTGCCAGCAGCCGTGCTGAACCTAGCGGGGGGATCAATGAGCAGTTCTTC
>TRBD2|.|TRBJ2-5|TRBV4-3
CASSQRGLVETQYF
TGCGCCAGCAGCCAGCGGGGGTTGGTAGAGACCCAGTACTTC
>TRBD1|.|TRBJ2-5|TRBV19
CASSRTGDLGETQYF
TGTGCCAGTAGCCGGACAGGGGATTTAGGAGAGACCCAGTACTTC
>.|.|TRBJ1-1|TRBV7-2
CASSDRAGAEAFF
TGTGCCAGCAGCGATCGGGCTGGGGCTGAAGCTTTCTTT
>TRBD1|.|TRBJ1-2|TRBV7-2
CAVPGQFNYGYTF
TGTGCCGTCCCGGGACAGTTTAACTATGGCTACACCTTC
>TRBD2|.|TRBJ2-1|TRBV7-9
CASSPSGTKYNEQFF
TGTGCCAGCAGCCCCTCCGGGACTAAGTACAATGAGCAGTTCTTC
>.|few|TRBJ1-6|TRBV23-1
CASSQSYKVPDHNSPLHF
TGCGCCAGCAGTCAATCTTACAAAGTGCCAGACCATAATTCACCCCTCCACTTT
>TRBD1|.|TRBJ2-5|TRBV7-2
CASRSGTDYQETQYF
TGTGCCAGCAGATCCGGGACAGACTACCAAGAGACCCAGTACTTC
>.|few|TRBJ2-7|TRBV20-1
CSARNKVEQYF
TGCAGTGCTAGAAATAAGGTCGAGCAGTACTTC
>TRBD1|.|TRBJ1-4|TRBV29-1
CSVGFYRGDEKLFF
TGCAGCGTTGGATTCTACAGGGGTGATGAAAAACTGTTTTTT